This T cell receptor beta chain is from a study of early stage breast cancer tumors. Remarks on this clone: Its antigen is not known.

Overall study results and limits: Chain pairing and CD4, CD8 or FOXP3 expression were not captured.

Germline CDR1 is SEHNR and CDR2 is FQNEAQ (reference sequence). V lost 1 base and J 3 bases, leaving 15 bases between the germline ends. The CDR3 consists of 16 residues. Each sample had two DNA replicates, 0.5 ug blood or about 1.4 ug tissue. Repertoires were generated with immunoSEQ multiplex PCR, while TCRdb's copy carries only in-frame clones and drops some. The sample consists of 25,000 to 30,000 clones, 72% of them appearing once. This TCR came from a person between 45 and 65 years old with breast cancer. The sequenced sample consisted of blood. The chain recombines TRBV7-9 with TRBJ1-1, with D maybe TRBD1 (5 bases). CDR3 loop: CASSLVPDIPYTEAFF. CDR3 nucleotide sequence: TGTGCCAGCAGCTTAGTACCGGACATTCCTTACACTGAAGCTTTCTTT.